A single sample gave rise to the 14 T cell receptor beta chains below, sequenced in a study of blood T cell repertoires in COVID-19. Sequencing was performed with immunoSEQ multiplex PCR; in TCRdb, only in-frame clones are kept and a portion is missing. This sample has around 63,000 clones, with under 85% found just once. The sample comprised peripheral blood. The receptors come from a woman in her 70s with acute or convalescent COVID-19.

This chain uses TRBV19 with TRBJ1-4; 7 nucleotides match TRBD1. Trimming cost V 5 bases and J 0 bases; bases outside gene matches: 6. Looked up from germline, CDR1 is LNHDA and CDR2 is SQIVND (reference sequence). There are 16 residues in the CDR3. This CDR3 reads CASSLGGGATNEKLFF. The CDR3 DNA follows: TGTGCCAGTAGTCTCGGAGGGGGCGCAACTAATGAAAAACTGTTTTTT.

This chain joins TRBV18 and TRBJ2-3; 10 bases line up with TRBD2. J was trimmed by 4 bases and V by 2 bases; bases with no gene match: 6. Germline V gene lookup returns CDR1 KGHSH and CDR2 LQKENI. The CDR3 sequence is 16 residues long. The CDR3 region has the DNA TGTGCCAGCTCACCAGGAAGCGGGGGGGCAGCAGATACGCAGTATTTT. Residues: CASSPGSGGAADTQYF.

The chain uses TRBV7-2 and TRBJ2-1; 9 bases agree with TRBD2. The CDR3 totals 15 residues. Germline CDR1 is SGHTA and CDR2 is FQGNSA. Unmatched junction bases numbered 3, after V lost 5 bases and J lost 1 base. CDR3 sequence: CASSGGLASYNEQFF. For the CDR3, the DNA is TGTGCCAGCAGCGGGGGACTAGCATCCTACAATGAGCAGTTCTTC. The variable domain in full, with the rest retrieved from reference TRBV7-2 and TRBJ2-1, is GAGVSQSPSNKVTEKGKDVELRCDPISGHTALYWYRQSLGQGLEFLIYFQGNSAPDKSGLPSDRFSAERTGGSVSTLTIQRTQQEDSAVYLCASSGGLASYNEQFFGPGTRLTVL.

This chain connects TRBV13 to TRBJ1-2, with D possibly matching TRBD1 (6 bases). V was cut by 4 bases and J by 5 bases, with 14 bases left in between. Looked up from germline, CDR1 is PRHDT and CDR2 is FYEKMQ (reference sequence). There are 14 residues in the CDR3. The CDR3 reads CASSSTGLRYGYTF. The CDR3 coding sequence is TGTGCCAGCAGCTCAACAGGGTTAAGGTATGGCTACACCTTC.

This clone came up a few times. This chain connects TRBV2 to TRBJ2-2; D gene unclear. The CDR3 covers 16 residues. Germline assignment: CDR1 SNHLY and CDR2 FYNNEI. V was pared by 1 base and J by 2 bases, with 11 bases between. CDR3 sequence: CASSEVYGKNTGELFF. The CDR3 coding sequence is TGTGCCAGCAGTGAAGTTTACGGTAAAAACACCGGGGAGCTGTTTTTT.

The V and J genes are TRBV10-3 and TRBJ1-2, with TRBD1 identical over 8 bases. The CDR3 covers 15 residues. V shed 3 bases, J shed 3 bases, and the junction held 6 bases outside the gene matches. The V gene's germline CDR1 is ENHRY and CDR2 SYGVKD. This CDR3 is CAISDQGAQDYGYTF. CDR3 nucleotides: TGTGCCATCAGTGATCAGGGGGCGCAGGACTATGGCTACACCTTC.

The V gene is TRBV7-2, the J gene TRBJ2-7; the match to TRBD2 covers 15 bases. Germline V gene data show CDR1 as SGHTA and CDR2 as FQGNSA. This CDR3 comprises 14 residues. V trimming: 5 bases; J trimming: 12 bases; junction bases outside the gene matches: 8. The CDR3 DNA reads TGTGCCAGCAGCCCCGGACTAGCGGGGGGGAGTTGGTACTTC. It translates to CASSPGLAGGSWYF. The variable domain in full, completed from reference TRBV7-2 and TRBJ2-7, reads GAGVSQSPSNKVTEKGKDVELRCDPISGHTALYWYRQSLGQGLEFLIYFQGNSAPDKSGLPSDRFSAERTGGSVSTLTIQRTQQEDSAVYLCASSPGLAGGSWYFGPGTRLTVT.

The V call is TRBV4-2, the J call TRBJ2-5; the D gene is possibly TRBD2 (6 bases). V was pared by 0 bases and J by 5 bases, with 22 bases between. Per the germline V gene, CDR1 is LGHNA and CDR2 is YNFKEQ. The CDR3 covers 18 residues. CDR3 loop: CASSQEGDSGPVGETQYF. Here the CDR3 DNA reads TGTGCCAGCAGCCAAGAAGGGGATAGCGGTCCCGTGGGGGAGACCCAGTACTTC.

This sequence joins TRBV6-5 and TRBJ2-3; D is possibly TRBD2 (6 bases). This CDR3 region has 15 residues. V shed 2 bases and J shed 0 bases, with 9 bases lying between them. The V gene's germline CDR1 is MNHEY and CDR2 SVGAGI. The CDR3 sequence: CASSYQRGSTDTQYF. CDR3 DNA sequence: TGTGCCAGCAGTTACCAACGGGGGAGCACAGATACGCAGTATTTT.

This clone was counted only a few times. The V call is TRBV9, the J call TRBJ1-2; 7 nucleotides align to TRBD1. The length of the CDR3 is 14 residues. Germline assignment: CDR1 SGDLS and CDR2 YYNGEE. Germline trimming cut 3 bases from V and 7 bases from J; bases unmatched to any gene: 9. CDR3 sequence reads: CASSAGTALTGYTF. The CDR3 DNA is TGTGCCAGCAGCGCCGGGACAGCCCTCACTGGCTACACCTTC. The full variable domain, in which reference TRBV9 and TRBJ1-2 provide the parts outside the CDR3, is DSGVTQTPKHLITATGQRVTLRCSPRSGDLSVYWYQQSLDQGLQFLIQYYNGEERAKGNILERFSAQQFPDLHSELNLSSLELGDSALYFCASSAGTALTGYTFGSGTRLTVV.

This chain uses TRBV5-4 with TRBJ2-1; 15 bases agree with TRBD2. This CDR3 is 17 amino acids long. CDR1 is SGHNT and CDR2 is YYREEE in the germline V gene (reference sequence). After removal of 4 bases from V and 7 bases from J, the junction contained 9 bases not matched to a gene. The chain's CDR3 is CASSPGGTSGGRNEQFF. CDR3 nucleotide sequence: TGTGCCAGCAGCCCAGGAGGGACTAGCGGGGGGCGTAATGAGCAGTTCTTC.

The chain joins TRBV4-1 to TRBJ2-3; D perhaps matches TRBD1 (7 bases). The CDR3 is made up of 15 amino acids. Germline-derived CDR1 and CDR2 are MGHRA and YSYEKL. Deletions cut 5 bases from V and 6 bases from J, with 18 bases between. The CDR3 nucleotides are TGCGCCAGCAGCGCAGGGGGGCTAGAAATGGATACGCAGTATTTT. It translates to CASSAGGLEMDTQYF.

The CDR3 sequence: CASSFQATEAFF. The CDR3 bases are TGTGCCAGCAGCTTCCAGGCCACTGAAGCTTTCTTT. The J gene is TRBJ1-1, the V gene TRBV5-6; D uncertain. Germline assignment: CDR1 SGHDT and CDR2 YYEEEE. This CDR3 contains 12 residues. V lost 2 bases and J 4 bases, leaving 6 bases between the germline ends.

This clone was detected only once. This CDR3 reads CASSFGNAVFGYTF. The CDR3 DNA reads TGTGCCAGCAGTTTCGGGAACGCCGTGTTTGGCTACACCTTC. The V call is TRBV6-6, the J call TRBJ1-2; D call uncertain. V lost 4 bases, J lost 7 bases, and 16 bases lay in between. The CDR3 is 14 amino acids. The germline CDR1 and CDR2 sequences are MNHNY and SVGAGI (reference sequence).